This TCR beta chain originates from a study of shared clonotypes between healthy human individuals. Study-level results: The sharing of about 5% of naive CD4 clonotypes was seen across a handful of donors. Rarefaction showed sorted-subset sequencing was incomplete despite large depth. Clonotype sharing among donors was thought likely to change with sequencing depth.

The CDR3 runs to 14 residues. Germline lookup yields CDR1 MNHNS and CDR2 SASEGT. Profiling relied on immunoSEQ multiplex PCR, and the TCRdb table lists in-frame clones only, not all of them. The profile shows a few hundred thousand clones, approximately 79% of them singletons. On this clone itself: No antigen is known for it. The junction differs from germline at one of its ends, possibly a read error.

Only Caucasian adults living in Nashville, Tennessee served as donors. The rearrangement uses TRBV6-1 and TRBJ2-2; no definite D call. The sequenced sample consisted of memory CD4+ T cells sorted from blood. Subset denoted: CD45RA-negative fraction. The TCR sequence derives from a man younger than 40 in good health. The CDR3 DNA reads as TGTGCCAGCTGTGAGGTCAGGCGCCCCGGGGAGCTGTTTTTT. It yields the protein CASCEVRRPGELFF.